This T cell receptor beta chain is from a study of CD4 T cells in relation to SARS-CoV-2 and coronaviruses. With regard to this clone: The target antigen is unknown.

The protocol was immunoSEQ multiplex PCR, while the TCRdb copy is restricted to in-frame clones and leaves out a portion. The table includes about 23,000 clones, 70% to 80% detected once. The junction had 13 bases not matched to a gene; V was cut back by 4 bases and J by 10 bases. CDR3 length equals 15 residues. Germline V lookup: CDR1 SGDLS, CDR2 YYNGEE. The unexposed donors gave CD4+ T cells in about 2010-2019, prior to COVID-19. CD4+ T cells were isolated from the cells after more than nine days of culture. Sequencing was done on a sample of CD4+ T cells from PBMCs, cultured in vitro. V and J are TRBV9 and TRBJ2-1, with TRBD2 matching 8 bases. The source is a human donor in good health. CDR3 in amino acids: CASSSQTSVLIEQFF. The CDR3 region has the DNA TGTGCCAGCAGCTCTCAGACTAGCGTTTTAATCGAGCAGTTCTTC.